This TCR delta chain is drawn from a study of human gamma delta and Vdelta1 T cells (dated 2018 in TCRdb). About the study as a whole: Delta One T cells, Vd1+ gamma-delta T cells, were investigated in the study as cytotoxic effectors against acute myeloid leukemia.

With regard to this clone: This receptor's antigen is unknown. This sequence is one base from a far larger clone and is likely a read error.

Library generation was performed with PCR. The instrument given in TCRdb is Illumina MiSeq. Clonotypes were called again by TCRdb from the public reads via CATT, and duplicate nucleotide sequences were then merged into one entry. The sample yields 600 to 950 delta-chain clones; approximately 30% were counted once. The ten largest clones take up about 85% of the sample. V and J are trimmed by 4 bases and 0 bases, and the gene matches miss 20 bases of the junction. The CDR3 spans 20 residues, from the cysteine through the phenylalanine. Just CDR3 DNA is preserved here, 60 bases in frame from base 1. CDR1 and CDR2 were assigned from the germline V gene as TSWWSYY and QGS.

The source is a human donor in good health. Recombination joined TRDV1 with TRDJ1; 7 central nucleotides agree with TRDD3. Sequencing was performed on Vdelta1 gamma-delta T cells from blood. This specimen's cell subset or site label, per the study, means: Vd1+ T cells from peripheral blood. The nucleotide sequence is given as TGTGCTCTTGGGGTCAATTTTCCTTCGTTCAGGGGGGGATACACCGATAAACTCATCTTT. It is translated as CALGVNFPSFRGGYTDKLIF.